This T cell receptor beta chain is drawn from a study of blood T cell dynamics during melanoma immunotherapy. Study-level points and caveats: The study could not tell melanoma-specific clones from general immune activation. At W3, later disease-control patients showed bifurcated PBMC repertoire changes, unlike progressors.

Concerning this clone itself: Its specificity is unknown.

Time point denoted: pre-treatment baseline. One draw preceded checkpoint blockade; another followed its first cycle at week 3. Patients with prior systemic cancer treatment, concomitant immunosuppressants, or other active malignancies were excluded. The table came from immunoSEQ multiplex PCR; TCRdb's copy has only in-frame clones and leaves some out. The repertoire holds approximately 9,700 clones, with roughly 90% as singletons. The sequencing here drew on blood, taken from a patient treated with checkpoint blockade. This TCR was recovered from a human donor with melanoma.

This CDR3 is CASILQGTEAFF. The CDR3 nucleotides read TGTGCCAGCATTCTTCAGGGGACTGAAGCTTTCTTT. J is TRBJ1-1 and V is TRBV2; TRBD1 might be the D (6 bases). Looked up from germline, CDR1 is SNHLY and CDR2 is FYNNEI. V dropped 7 bases and J dropped 5 bases, with 11 bases sitting between them. This CDR3 spans 12 amino acids.